These 18 T cell receptor beta chains came from one sample sequenced in a study of OX40 agonist ivuxolimab in advanced cancers. This table comes from immunoSEQ multiplex PCR, and its TCRdb copy is limited to in-frame clones, with some not included. This table has roughly 56,000 clones, around nine tenths appearing once. The sequencing used CD4+ or CD8+ T cells sorted from blood, collected in a trial of the OX40 agonist ivuxolimab. These receptor sequences come from an adult with an advanced solid tumor such as melanoma, head and neck, liver or kidney cancer.

This CDR3 is CASGLLVAGATGELFF. CDR3 DNA sequence: TGTGCTAGTGGTTTGTTGGTAGCGGGAGCAACCGGGGAGCTGTTTTTT. This chain uses TRBV12-5 with TRBJ2-2, with 9 bases matching TRBD2. CDR1 is LGHNT, CDR2 FRNRAP, per germline. V lost 2 bases to trimming and J lost 5 bases; unmatched junction nucleotides: 6. The CDR3 spans 16 residues. Full variable domain (missing parts from reference TRBV12-5 and TRBJ2-2): DARVTQTPRHKVTEMGQEVTMRCQPILGHNTVFWYRQTMMQGLELLAYFRNRAPLDDSGMPKDRFSAEMPDATLATLKIQPSEPRDSAVYFCASGLLVAGATGELFFGEGSRLTVL.

The chain couples TRBV11-3 to TRBJ1-1; a possible D gene is TRBD1 (5 bases). The germline V and J ends were trimmed by 4 bases and 4 bases, with 10 bases remaining between them. The CDR3 runs 13 residues. Germline CDR1 and CDR2: SGHNT and YENEEA. The CDR3 coding sequence is TGTGCCAGCAGCTCTAGAAGGGGCACTGAAGCTTTCTTT. Encoded protein: CASSSRRGTEAFF. The full variable domain, its missing parts supplied by reference TRBV11-3 and TRBJ1-1, is EAGVVQSPRYKIIEKKQPVAFWCNPISGHNTLYWYLQNLGQGPELLIRYENEEAVDDSQLPKDRFSAERLKGVDSTLKIQPAELGDSAVYLCASSSRRGTEAFFGQGTRLTVV.

In its sample, this clone was seen once. The V gene is TRBV19, the J gene TRBJ2-2, with TRBD1 identical over 7 bases. V shed 6 bases, J shed 8 bases, and the junction held 6 bases outside the gene matches. CDR3 length: 13 residues. CDR1 is LNHDA, CDR2 SQIVND, per germline (reference sequence). DNA of the CDR3: TGTGCCAGTAGCTGGGACAGTAAAGGGGAGCTGTTTTTT. Its translation: CASSWDSKGELFF.

This chain connects TRBV11-2 to TRBJ2-7; D remains ambiguous. The CDR3 loop spans 13 amino acids. Trimming cost V 0 bases and J 7 bases, with 10 bases left between them. Looked up from germline, CDR1 is SGHAT and CDR2 is FQNNGV. CDR3 amino acids: CASSLEPREEQYF. The CDR3 region has the DNA TGTGCCAGCAGCTTAGAGCCGAGAGAAGAGCAGTACTTC.

V gene TRBV6-5 combines with J gene TRBJ2-7, with 7 bases fitting TRBD1. The CDR3 has 15 amino acids. Trimming took 2 bases from V and 3 from J; bases not matched to a gene: 7. The germline CDR1 and CDR2 sequences are MNHEY and SVGAGI. In DNA, the CDR3 is TGTGCCAGCAGTTACGAACCAGGGGGTAGCTACGAGCAGTACTTC. Translating it yields CASSYEPGGSYEQYF.

The table lists this clone with a count of one. This chain connects TRBV18 to TRBJ1-5; D perhaps matches TRBD1 (5 bases). Germline CDR1 is KGHSH and CDR2 is LQKENI. CDR3 size: 13 residues. V lost 6 bases and J 0 bases, leaving 6 bases between the germline ends. CDR3: CASSTDSNQPQHF. The CDR3 DNA is TGTGCCAGCTCGACAGATAGCAATCAGCCCCAGCATTTT.

The chain links TRBV7-2 to TRBJ2-3; tentative D call: TRBD1 (6 bases). The CDR3 runs to 16 residues. The ends were cut back, 4 bases at V and 3 bases at J, with 17 bases in the middle. Looked up from germline, CDR1 is SGHTA and CDR2 is FQGNSA. The CDR3 here is CASSYRRGWETDTQYF. The CDR3 nucleotides read TGTGCCAGCAGCTACCGCAGGGGCTGGGAGACAGATACGCAGTATTTT.

The gene calls are TRBV29-1 and TRBJ2-5; the D gene could be TRBD1 or TRBD2 (5 bases each). The CDR3 extends over 12 amino acids. CDR1 and CDR2 from the germline V gene are SQVTM and ANQGSEA. V dropped 7 bases and J dropped 4 bases, with 13 bases sitting between them. The CDR3 coding sequence is TGCAGCGCCAGCGGTGGGGGAGAGACCCAGTACTTC. Amino acids: CSASGGGETQYF.

The rearrangement links TRBV10-2 to TRBJ1-3; a possible D gene is TRBD1 (5 bases). Trimming shortened V by 5 bases and J by 0 bases, and 17 bases separated the two germline ends. This CDR3 comprises 17 residues. CDR1 and CDR2 (germline): WSHSY, SAAADI. CDR3 sequence: CASSPHLTGTSGNTIYF. The CDR3 DNA is TGCGCCAGCAGTCCTCACTTAACAGGCACCTCTGGAAACACCATATATTTT.

This chain links TRBV7-3 with TRBJ2-3; TRBD1 matches 7 bases. The ends lost 5 bases at V and 2 bases at J; junction bases unmatched: 4. Germline assignment: CDR1 SGHTA and CDR2 FQGTGA. The CDR3 extends over 14 amino acids. The CDR3 DNA is TGTGCCAGCAGCCCAGGGGGAAACACAGATACGCAGTATTTT. It codes for CASSPGGNTDTQYF.

The table lists this clone with a count of one. The chain links TRBV10-3 to TRBJ1-3; D might be TRBD1 (5 bases). This CDR3 is 16 amino acids long. The V gene lost 2 bases and the J gene lost 4 bases, with 15 bases spanning the gap. The V gene's germline CDR1 is ENHRY and CDR2 SYGVKD. The CDR3 here is CAISEGRRGSGNTIYF. CDR3 bases: TGTGCCATCAGTGAGGGGCGCCGGGGGTCGGGAAACACCATATATTTT.

Only a few counts were recorded for this clone. J is TRBJ1-1 and V is TRBV19, with D unresolved. Germline V gene data show CDR1 as LNHDA and CDR2 as SQIVND (reference sequence). Trimming took 4 bases from V and 1 from J, leaving 13 bases between them. The CDR3 contains 15 residues. In nucleotides, the CDR3 is TGTGCCAGTAGTACCCGACCCCCTGGGAACACTGAAGCTTTCTTT. This encodes CASSTRPPGNTEAFF.

V gene TRBV2 combines with J gene TRBJ2-3, with 9 bases fitting TRBD2. In germline, CDR1 is SNHLY, CDR2 FYNNEI. The CDR3 is made up of 16 amino acids. V shed 4 bases and J 5 bases; nucleotides not matched to a gene: 10. The CDR3 sequence is CASSAPRREGRDTQYF. DNA for the CDR3: TGTGCCAGCAGTGCCCCCAGGCGGGAGGGCCGAGATACGCAGTATTTT.

The V and J genes are TRBV9 and TRBJ1-3, with a tentative D call TRBD1 (6 bases). In germline, CDR1 is SGDLS, CDR2 YYNGEE. The CDR3 runs to 15 residues. V dropped 1 base and J dropped 2 bases, with 10 bases sitting between them. For the CDR3, the DNA is TGTGCCAGCAGCGTAAATCCAGGGGCTGGAAACACCATATATTTT. As protein: CASSVNPGAGNTIYF.

V usage is TRBV29-1 and J usage is TRBJ2-1; TRBD2 is a possible D gene (7 bases). Germline V gene sequence: CDR1 SQVTM, CDR2 ANQGSEA. This CDR3 has 15 residues. V was trimmed by 6 bases and J by 4 bases, leaving 19 bases between them. The CDR3 sequence: CSVGGATLVYNEQFF. In nucleotides, the CDR3 is TGCAGCGTGGGGGGGGCAACGCTCGTTTACAATGAGCAGTTCTTC.

This rearrangement joins TRBV11-2 to TRBJ2-5; D not resolved. V was clipped by 5 bases and J by 4 bases, with 14 bases between them. The CDR3 is made up of 14 amino acids. Looked up from germline, CDR1 is SGHAT and CDR2 is FQNNGV. CDR3 protein: CASSPGPVPETQYF. In DNA form, the CDR3 reads TGTGCCAGCAGCCCTGGCCCAGTGCCAGAGACCCAGTACTTC.

V is TRBV6-5 and J is TRBJ1-1; D perhaps matches TRBD1 (6 bases). The V gene's germline CDR1 is MNHEY and CDR2 SVGAGI. Trimming stripped 7 bases from V and 5 bases from J, with 14 bases between. This CDR3 contains 13 residues. In DNA form, the CDR3 reads TGTGCCAGCACCGGCCCTCAGGGGACTGAAGCTTTCTTT. Translation gives CASTGPQGTEAFF.

This clone came up a few times. The chain combines TRBV15 with TRBJ1-3; weak D call: TRBD1 (6 bases). The CDR3 has 18 amino acids. CDR1 LNHNV and CDR2 YYDKDF come from the germline V gene (reference sequence). The V gene lost 3 bases and the J gene lost 0 bases, with 18 bases spanning the gap. In DNA, the CDR3 is TGTGCCACCAGCAGCCTATTAGGACAGTCCTCCTCTGGAAACACCATATATTTT. This codes for CATSSLLGQSSSGNTIYF.